One T cell receptor beta chain is described in this entry. The source of the sample is a study of blood T cell repertoires in COVID-19. Study-level information: Collection of acute and convalescent COVID-19 samples took place in the United States, Italy and Spain. The analysed material was cDNA or gDNA that came from T cells, B-cell-depleted T cells, or PBMCs.

The CDR3 extends over 14 amino acids. Germline V gene sequence: CDR1 MGHRA, CDR2 YSYEKL. The V end lost 1 base, the J end lost 4 bases, and 9 bases lay between the germline ends. Per the study methods: Reference gene primer amplification in the assay estimated nucleated cell counts. The method was immunoSEQ multiplex PCR; TCRdb's version includes in-frame clones alone and lacks a portion of them. V, J and clone size are taken as reported in that table, and D and trimming were inferred from the DNA itself. The sample has 85,000 to 90,000 clones, 85% to 90% seen once. Material for sequencing was peripheral blood. The origin of this receptor is a woman older than 75 with active COVID-19. The V and J genes are TRBV4-1 and TRBJ2-3; no clear D gene. This chain's CDR3 is CASSQGASADTQYF. CDR3 in DNA: TGCGCCAGCAGCCAAGGTGCTAGTGCAGATACGCAGTATTTT.